This T cell receptor beta chain comes out of a study of T and B cells in COVID-19 patients. TRB rearrangements were amplified by multiplex PCR with BIOMED2 TRB-A/B primers. MiXCR was run by TCRdb on the multiplex PCR reads, yielding one entry per CDR3 protein. The sample has thousands of distinct CDR3 sequences, 25% to 35% seen once. TRB was amplified from around 250-500 ng of blood genomic DNA. A few counts support this clonotype. The CDR3 runs 17 residues. V lost 2 bases and J 2 bases, leaving 17 bases between the germline ends. Germline V lookup: CDR1 SGHNT, CDR2 YYREEE (reference sequence). Material: blood. The clonotype was recovered from a human donor with active COVID-19. V is TRBV5-4 and J is TRBJ2-1; possibly TRBD1 for D (6 bases). The CDR3 here is CASSLIVHRDPYNEQFF. The CDR3 nucleotides read TGTGCCAGCAGCTTAATAGTCCACAGGGACCCCTACAATGAGCAGTTCTTC. The whole variable domain, filled in from reference TRBV5-4 and TRBJ2-1, reads ETGVTQSPTHLIKTRGQQVTLRCSSQSGHNTVSWYQQALGQGPQFIFQYYREEENGRGNFPPRFSGLQFPNYSSELNVNALELDDSALYLCASSLIVHRDPYNEQFFGPGTRLTVL.